These T cell receptor beta chains were read from a single sample in a study of CD8 T cells in Susac syndrome. TCRdb analysed the immunoSEQ multiplex PCR reads with MiXCR anew, one entry per CDR3 protein. The sample lists about 73,000 distinct CDR3 sequences; around 96% were seen once. The sample was CD8+ T cells from PBMCs. Source of these receptors: a human donor with multiple sclerosis. Both conserved end residues are part of each CDR3. The D gene is left open where the match is weak. Not every row has a clone size; where given, it reads once, few, many or a size class.

j_gene | d_gene | len | v_gene | abundance | CDR3nt | CDR3aa
TRBJ2-7 | TRBD1 | 15 | TRBV5-4 | NA | TGTGCCAGCAGCTTGGGCTACGGACAGGCCTACGAGCAGTACTTC | CASSLGYGQAYEQYF
TRBJ2-1 | NA | 14 | TRBV15 | NA | TGTGCCACCAGCAGAGATAACGGGGGGCACGAGCAGTTCTTC | CATSRDNGGHEQFF
TRBJ1-5 | NA | 13 | TRBV27 | NA | TGTGCCAGCAGTTTGTCCGTCGTTCAGCCCCAGCATTTT | CASSLSVVQPQHF
TRBJ1-2 | TRBD1 | 17 | TRBV7-6 | NA | TGTGCCAGCAGCTTAGAATCGGGACAGGGGGCGGACTATGGCTACACCTTC | CASSLESGQGADYGYTF
TRBJ1-6 | TRBD1 | 15 | TRBV19 | NA | TGTGCCAGTAGTATCGGGACAGGGGGCGGCTCACCCCTCCACTTT | CASSIGTGGGSPLHF
TRBJ2-2 | NA | 15 | TRBV15 | NA | TGTGCCACCAGCAAGAGGGCGCCCGGGACCGGGGAGCTGTTTTTT | CATSKRAPGTGELFF
TRBJ1-1 | NA | 14 | TRBV6-5 | NA | TGTGCCAGCAGTTATGGTCAGGGGTTACAAGAAGCTTTCTTT | CASSYGQGLQEAFF
TRBJ1-1 | TRBD1 | 13 | TRBV19 | NA | TGTGCCAGTACAACAGGGGTCAACACTGAAGCTTTCTTT | CASTTGVNTEAFF
TRBJ2-7 | NA | 14 | TRBV27 | NA | TGTGCCAGCAGAGATTCAGGGAGCTCCTACGAGCAGTACTTC | CASRDSGSSYEQYF
TRBJ2-7 | NA | 14 | TRBV6-2/TRBV6-3 | NA | TGTGCCAGCAGTTACTCGACAGAATCCTACGAGCAGTACTTC | CASSYSTESYEQYF
TRBJ2-3 | TRBD2 | 12 | TRBV30 | NA | TGTGCCCGGGAGGGGGACACAGATACGCAGTATTTT | CAREGDTDTQYF
TRBJ1-1 | NA | 15 | TRBV20-1 | NA | TGCAGTGCTAGAGGTCAAGGAGGGAGCATCACTGAAGCTTTCTTT | CSARGQGGSITEAFF
TRBJ2-7 | NA | 14 | TRBV4-1 | NA | TGCGCCAGCAGCCAAGAGTGGGGGACCTACGAGCAGTACTTC | CASSQEWGTYEQYF
TRBJ2-5 | NA | 14 | TRBV7-9 | NA | TGTGCCAGCAGCTCCTCGACAGAACAAGAGACCCAGTACTTC | CASSSSTEQETQYF
TRBJ2-1 | TRBD2 | 15 | TRBV6-5 | NA | TGTGCCAGCACCCTTAGCGGGAGCTCCTACAATGAGCAGTTCTTC | CASTLSGSSYNEQFF
TRBJ1-1 | NA | 13 | TRBV27 | NA | TGTGCCAGCAGTCCAGGACAATGGACTGAAGCTTTCTTT | CASSPGQWTEAFF
TRBJ2-7 | TRBD2 | 17 | TRBV3-1 | NA | TGTGCCAGCAGCCAAGACCCTAGCGGGATGCAGGGTAACGAGCAGTACTTC | CASSQDPSGMQGNEQYF
TRBJ2-7 | NA | 13 | TRBV27 | NA | TGTGCCAGCAGTTTCTCTAGCTCCTACGAGCAGTACTTC | CASSFSSSYEQYF
TRBJ2-5 | NA | 14 | TRBV25-1 | NA | TGTGCCAGCAGTGGCCTGGGACTGCAAGAGACCCAGTACTTC | CASSGLGLQETQYF
TRBJ1-4 | NA | 14 | TRBV19 | NA | TGTGCCAGTAGTTACCGGGGTACTAATGAAAAACTGTTTTTT | CASSYRGTNEKLFF
TRBJ1-1 | NA | 15 | TRBV3-1 | NA | TGTGCCAGCAGCCAAGTTCGGGGGGTGAACACTGAAGCTTTCTTT | CASSQVRGVNTEAFF
TRBJ2-2 | NA | 17 | TRBV5-6 | NA | TGTGCCAGCACCCTCTCCGAGACAGGACGAAACACCGGGGAGCTGTTTTTT | CASTLSETGRNTGELFF
TRBJ1-1 | NA | 13 | TRBV12-3/TRBV12-4 | once | TGTGCCAGCAGCCCAGGGTGGGACACTGAAGCTTTCTTT | CASSPGWDTEAFF
TRBJ1-5 | NA | 15 | TRBV6-2/TRBV6-3 | NA | TGTGCCAGCAGTTACTCAGGGGGGTCGAATCAGCCCCAGCATTTT | CASSYSGGSNQPQHF
TRBJ1-2 | NA | 13 | TRBV29-1 | NA | TGCAGCGTTGAATTGGCGGATTCGGGAGGCTACACCTTC | CSVELADSGGYTF
TRBJ2-1 | TRBD2 | 16 | TRBV3-1 | NA | TGTGCCAGCAGCCAAGAGTCTAGCGGGAGTCTGAATGAGCAGTTCTTC | CASSQESSGSLNEQFF
TRBJ2-5 | NA | 17 | TRBV5-4 | once | TGTGCCAGCAGCTTTATAGAAGTTGGAACAGGCCAAGAGACCCAGTACTTC | CASSFIEVGTGQETQYF
TRBJ2-5 | NA | 15 | TRBV19 | NA | TGTGCCAGTAGTCTCTGGGGAGGCAACCAAGAGACCCAGTACTTC | CASSLWGGNQETQYF
TRBJ2-5 | TRBD2 | 14 | TRBV19 | NA | TGTGCCAGTAGAACAGCGGGGGGGCACGAGACCCAGTACTTC | CASRTAGGHETQYF
TRBJ2-7 | NA | 13 | TRBV25-1 | NA | TGTGCCAGCAGTGACAAGACTCCTTACGAGCAGTACTTC | CASSDKTPYEQYF
TRBJ2-2 | TRBD2 | 16 | TRBV29-1 | NA | TGCAGCGTCGTAACCTCCTCTAGCGGGGGGTCCGGGGAGCTGTTTTTT | CSVVTSSSGGSGELFF
TRBJ1-2 | NA | 12 | TRBV7-9 | NA | TGTGCCAGCAGCGATAAGTCGTATGGCTACACCTTC | CASSDKSYGYTF
TRBJ1-5 | NA | 13 | TRBV19 | NA | TGTGCCAGTAGTCGGGCGATCAATCAGCCCCAGCATTTT | CASSRAINQPQHF
TRBJ2-2 | NA | 15 | TRBV2 | NA | TGTGCATCCAGTGAAGTACTAGTTTATACCGGGGAGCTGTTTTTT | CASSEVLVYTGELFF
TRBJ2-7 | TRBD1 | 14 | TRBV4-2 | NA | TGTGCCAGCAGCCAAGATCAACAGGGGAACGAGCAGTACTTC | CASSQDQQGNEQYF
TRBJ2-5 | NA | 12 | TRBV15 | NA | TGTGCCACCAGCAGAGATTTCGAGACCCAGTACTTC | CATSRDFETQYF
TRBJ1-2 | NA | 13 | TRBV20-1 | NA | TGCAGTGCTTCCGCACAGGGAGACTATGGCTACACCTTC | CSASAQGDYGYTF
TRBJ2-7 | NA | 15 | TRBV5-6 | NA | TGTGCCAGCAGCCCCCGTGAAGCGCTTGCGCGGGAGCAGTACTTC | CASSPREALAREQYF
TRBJ2-1 | TRBD1 | 14 | TRBV27 | NA | TGTGCCAGCAGTTTAGGACAGGAACACAATGAGCAGTTCTTC | CASSLGQEHNEQFF
TRBJ1-2 | NA | 13 | TRBV9 | NA | TGTGCCAGCAGCCCCCAGGGAAACTATGGCTACACCTTC | CASSPQGNYGYTF
TRBJ1-3 | NA | 14 | TRBV29-1 | once | TGCAGCGTTTATTTGCTAGACTCTGGAAACACCATATATTTT | CSVYLLDSGNTIYF
TRBJ2-2 | NA | 14 | TRBV6-2/TRBV6-3 | NA | TGTGCCAGCACCCCTCGGGGCAGCTCCGGGGAGCTGTTTTTT | CASTPRGSSGELFF
TRBJ2-1 | NA | 12 | TRBV3-1 | NA | TGTGCCAGCAGCCCGTCGGACAATGAGCAGTTCTTC | CASSPSDNEQFF
TRBJ2-2 | NA | 14 | TRBV7-9 | NA | TGTGCCAGCAGAGGGTATCCGAACACCGGGGAGCTGTTTTTT | CASRGYPNTGELFF
TRBJ2-1 | NA | 12 | TRBV5-1 | NA | TGCGCCAGCAGCCCATCCAGTGGGGAGCAGTTCTTC | CASSPSSGEQFF
TRBJ2-5 | NA | 13 | TRBV7-9 | NA | TGTGCCAGCAGCCCTCCCCCCCTAGAGACCCAGTACTTC | CASSPPPLETQYF
TRBJ2-5 | NA | 15 | TRBV4-1 | NA | TGCGCCAGCAGCCAAGTGCAGGGAGTCCAAGAGACCCAGTACTTC | CASSQVQGVQETQYF
TRBJ1-4 | NA | 13 | TRBV30 | NA | TGTGCCTGGAGTGTACGACCCGCTGAAAAACTGTTTTTT | CAWSVRPAEKLFF
TRBJ1-2 | NA | 14 | TRBV3-1 | NA | TGTGCCAGCAGCCAGGGGGTGACACCCTATGGCTACACCTTC | CASSQGVTPYGYTF
TRBJ2-5 | NA | 17 | TRBV12-3/TRBV12-4 | NA | TGTGCCAGCAGTTCTTACCCCGGGGGCCGACCTGAAGAGACCCAGTACTTC | CASSSYPGGRPEETQYF
TRBJ1-5 | NA | 13 | TRBV9 | NA | TGTGCCAGCTCGGGGGGGTTCGGACAGCCCCAGCATTTT | CASSGGFGQPQHF